A selection of T cell receptor beta chains follows, all from one sample in a study of blood T cell repertoires in COVID-19. Here immunoSEQ multiplex PCR was the method, and the copy in TCRdb shows in-frame clones only, minus some. The data contain 150,000 or so clones, around 91% of them singletons. The sample consisted of peripheral blood. These receptors all come from a man between 18 and 29 years old with COVID-19, enrolled during active disease. CDR3s include the opening cysteine and the closing phenylalanine or tryptophan. The D gene is left open where the match is weak. Size is omitted from some rows. Given values are once, few, many or a class for expanded clones.

size,V,D,J,CDR3,DNA
.,TRBV19,.,TRBJ2-3,CASTSADTQYF,TGTGCCAGTACTAGCGCAGATACGCAGTATTTT
few,TRBV14,.,TRBJ2-7,CASSYTPAGPRRGEQYF,TGTGCCAGCAGCTACACCCCTGCGGGGCCTAGACGTGGCGAGCAGTACTTC
.,TRBV4-1,TRBD1,TRBJ1-4,CASSQPGTGLGKLFF,TGCGCCAGCAGCCAGCCCGGGACAGGGTTAGGAAAACTGTTTTTT
.,TRBV5-4,TRBD2,TRBJ2-3,CASSPPGGDTQYF,TGTGCCAGCAGCCCACCGGGGGGAGATACGCAGTATTTT
.,TRBV9,TRBD2,TRBJ2-1,CASSAPPREAGGEQFF,TGTGCCAGCAGCGCGCCTCCGCGGGAGGCGGGTGGGGAGCAGTTCTTC
.,TRBV6-5,.,TRBJ2-7,CASSPAGRGYEQYF,TGTGCCAGCAGCCCCGCCGGCAGGGGCTACGAGCAGTACTTC
once,TRBV19,.,TRBJ2-2,CASSPPGAAGELFF,TGTGCCAGTAGCCCCCCAGGGGCGGCCGGGGAGCTGTTTTTT
.,TRBV4-3,TRBD1,TRBJ2-5,CASSFYRGETQYF,TGCGCCAGCAGTTTCTACAGGGGGGAGACCCAGTACTTC
.,TRBV6-5,TRBD1,TRBJ2-7,CASSYPNGQGSYEQYF,TGTGCCAGCAGTTACCCGAACGGACAGGGTAGCTACGAGCAGTACTTC
.,TRBV11-2,TRBD1,TRBJ1-6,CASSLLDRMGYNSPLHF,TGTGCCAGCAGCTTACTGGACAGGATGGGCTATAATTCACCCCTCCACTTT
few,TRBV7-2,TRBD2,TRBJ2-5,CASSPGLAQQETQYF,TGTGCCAGCAGCCCTGGACTAGCGCAACAAGAGACCCAGTACTTC
.,TRBV15,.,TRBJ2-1,CATSREGRQFF,TGTGCCACCAGCAGAGAAGGGAGGCAGTTCTTC
.,TRBV3-1/TRBV3-2,.,TRBJ2-7,CASSQDTFDRHYEQYF,TGTGCCAGCAGCCAGGACACCTTCGACAGACACTACGAGCAGTACTTC
.,TRBV3-1/TRBV3-2,TRBD1,TRBJ2-1,CASGPGGYEQFF,TGTGCCAGCGGGCCAGGGGGCTATGAGCAGTTCTTC
.,TRBV9,TRBD1,TRBJ2-5,CASSIRTGAGETQYF,TGTGCCAGCAGCATCCGGACAGGGGCAGGGGAGACCCAGTACTTC
.,TRBV6-5,TRBD1,TRBJ2-1,CASSRGGRSYNEQFF,TGTGCCAGCAGCCGAGGGGGCCGCTCCTACAATGAGCAGTTCTTC
.,TRBV19,TRBD2,TRBJ2-7,CASSSGRSNEQYF,TGTGCCAGTTCTAGCGGGCGCAGTAACGAGCAGTACTTC
.,TRBV28,.,TRBJ2-1,CASSTTGSSYNEQFF,TGTGCCAGCAGTACAACAGGGAGCTCCTACAATGAGCAGTTCTTC
.,TRBV18,.,TRBJ2-1,CASSKGDEQFF,TGTGCCAGCTCAAAGGGGGATGAGCAGTTCTTC
.,TRBV3-1/TRBV3-2,.,TRBJ2-7,CASSQSRTVFGQYF,TGTGCCAGCAGCCAAAGCCGGACAGTCTTTGGGCAGTACTTC
.,TRBV9,TRBD2,TRBJ2-1,CASSPGLAGGNEQFF,TGTGCCAGCAGCCCGGGACTAGCGGGAGGCAATGAGCAGTTCTTC
once,TRBV3-1/TRBV3-2,TRBD2,TRBJ2-3,CASRPSGRTDTQYF,TGTGCCAGCAGACCTAGCGGCCGCACAGATACGCAGTATTTT
.,TRBV28,TRBD2,TRBJ2-1,CASSFSGRAYNEQFF,TGTGCCAGCAGTTTTAGCGGGAGGGCCTACAATGAGCAGTTCTTC
.,TRBV6-2/TRBV6-3,.,TRBJ2-7,CASSYSEEQYF,TGTGCCAGCAGTTACTCAGAGGAGCAGTACTTC
once,TRBV9,.,TRBJ2-7,CASSVDPASSYEQYF,TGTGCCAGCAGCGTAGATCCAGCGAGCTCCTACGAGCAGTACTTC
few,TRBV5-4,.,TRBJ1-2,CASSLDGNGYTF,TGTGCCAGCAGCTTGGACGGGAACGGCTACACCTTC
.,TRBV18,TRBD1,TRBJ1-2,CASSQGQHNYGYTF,TGTGCCAGCTCACAGGGACAGCATAACTATGGCTACACCTTC
.,TRBV28,TRBD2,TRBJ2-1,CASSLLAGANEQFF,TGTGCCAGCAGTTTACTAGCGGGAGCAAATGAGCAGTTCTTC
.,TRBV5-1,TRBD2,TRBJ2-7,CASSLGGLAGGNEQYF,TGCGCCAGCAGCTTGGGTGGACTAGCGGGAGGGAACGAGCAGTACTTC
.,TRBV9,TRBD1,TRBJ2-7,CASSVSSEGTAYEQYF,TGTGCCAGCAGCGTCTCCTCCGAGGGGACAGCCTACGAGCAGTACTTC
.,TRBV9,TRBD2,TRBJ2-1,CASSPPRTSGRAHEQFF,TGTGCCAGCAGCCCACCCCGGACTAGCGGGAGGGCCCATGAGCAGTTCTTC
once,TRBV13,TRBD2,TRBJ2-2,CASSSLAGEGTGELFF,TGTGCCAGCAGCTCATTGGCGGGAGAGGGCACCGGGGAGCTGTTTTTT
once,TRBV5-1,TRBD1,TRBJ2-7,CASRTGTGNHEQYF,TGCGCCAGCAGAACCGGGACAGGGAACCACGAGCAGTACTTC
.,TRBV10-3,.,TRBJ2-5,CAISAVGDIQETQYF,TGTGCCATCAGCGCGGTAGGGGACATCCAAGAGACCCAGTACTTC
.,TRBV5-6,.,TRBJ1-1,CASNRDNTEAFF,TGTGCCAGCAACAGGGACAACACTGAAGCTTTCTTT
.,TRBV19,.,TRBJ1-5,CASSVQGFTNQPQHF,TGTGCCAGTAGTGTACAGGGATTTACTAATCAGCCCCAGCATTTT
.,TRBV6-1,.,TRBJ1-5,CASSEQVNQPQHF,TGTGCCAGCAGTGAACAGGTTAATCAGCCCCAGCATTTT
.,TRBV13,.,TRBJ1-2,CASSPTGGYTF,TGTGCCAGCAGCCCCACCGGTGGCTACACCTTC
.,TRBV4-3,.,TRBJ2-1,CASSQDPTGSSYNEQFF,TGCGCCAGCAGCCAAGATCCTACAGGGAGCTCCTACAATGAGCAGTTCTTC
.,TRBV18,TRBD2,TRBJ2-5,CASSPGIAAGGETQYF,TGTGCCAGCTCACCAGGAATCGCGGCGGGAGGCGAGACCCAGTACTTC
.,TRBV19,.,TRBJ2-1,CASSLMGRGWEQFF,TGTGCCAGTAGTCTTATGGGAAGGGGATGGGAGCAGTTCTTC
.,TRBV19,.,TRBJ2-2,CASSILTGGELFF,TGTGCCAGTAGTATTTTAACTGGCGGGGAGCTGTTTTTT
.,TRBV4-1,.,TRBJ1-5,CASSQDGGLGHQPQHF,TGCGCCAGCAGCCAAGATGGGGGGTTGGGGCATCAGCCCCAGCATTTT
.,TRBV24-1,TRBD2,TRBJ2-1,CATSVGLAGGSYNEQFF,TGTGCCACCAGTGTGGGACTAGCGGGGGGCTCCTACAATGAGCAGTTCTTC
.,TRBV30,.,TRBJ1-1,CASKTFAWTLPGDTEAFF,TGTGCCTCGAAAACATTTGCATGGACATTACCAGGGGACACTGAAGCTTTCTTT